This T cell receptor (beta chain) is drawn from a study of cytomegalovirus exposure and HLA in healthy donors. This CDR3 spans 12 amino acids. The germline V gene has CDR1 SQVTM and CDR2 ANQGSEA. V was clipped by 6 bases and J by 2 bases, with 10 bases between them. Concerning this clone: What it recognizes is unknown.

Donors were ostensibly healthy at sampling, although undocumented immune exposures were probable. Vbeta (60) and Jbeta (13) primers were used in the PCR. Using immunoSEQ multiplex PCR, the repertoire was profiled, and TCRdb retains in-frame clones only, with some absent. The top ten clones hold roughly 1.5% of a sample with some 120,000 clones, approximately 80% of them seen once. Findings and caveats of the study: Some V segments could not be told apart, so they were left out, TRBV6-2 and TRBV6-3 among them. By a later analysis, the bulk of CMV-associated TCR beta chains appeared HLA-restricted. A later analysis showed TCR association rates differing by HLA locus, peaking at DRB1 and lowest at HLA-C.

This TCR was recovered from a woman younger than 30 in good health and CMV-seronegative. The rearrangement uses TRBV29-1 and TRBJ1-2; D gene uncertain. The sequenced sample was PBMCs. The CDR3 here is CSVVGLNYGYTF. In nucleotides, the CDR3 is TGCAGCGTGGTGGGCCTCAACTATGGCTACACCTTC.